One sample yielded the 17 T cell receptor beta chains listed below, sequenced in a study of blood T cell repertoires in COVID-19 (TCRdb year 2020). Libraries were built with the immunoSEQ multiplex PCR assay. TCRdb stores this immuneACCESS table with in-frame sequences only. Part of the clones is absent; in the studies checked, under half of the shortfall reflects unresolved V genes, and no reason is known for the rest. The table for this sample lists 390,000 or so clones; about nine tenths of them were counted only once. In total, the top ten clones hold approximately 1.5% of the sample. Sequencing used peripheral blood. Source of these receptors: a woman between 25 and 40 years old with active or convalescent COVID-19.

The V call is TRBV19, the J call TRBJ1-1; D gene uncertain. Germline loops: CDR1 LNHDA, CDR2 SQIVND (reference sequence). This CDR3 contains 13 residues. V dropped 6 bases and J dropped 0 bases, with 8 bases sitting between them. CDR3 sequence (DNA): TGTGCCAGTAGCCTCTTAATGAACACTGAAGCTTTCTTT. Translated, it gives CASSLLMNTEAFF.

The gene calls are TRBV7-6 and TRBJ2-1; tentatively, D is TRBD2 (6 bases). Between the trimmed V and J ends, which lost 1 base and 6 bases, there was a span of 13 bases. The germline CDR1 and CDR2 sequences are SGHVS and FNYEAQ. This CDR3 comprises 15 residues. The CDR3 region is CASSLGGGPFNEQFF. As DNA, the CDR3 is TGTGCCAGCAGCTTAGGAGGAGGGCCCTTCAATGAGCAGTTCTTC.

The chain combines TRBV6-6 with TRBJ2-3; D uncertain. Deletions cut 2 bases from V and 6 bases from J, with 9 bases between. This CDR3 has 13 residues. The V gene's germline CDR1 is MNHNY and CDR2 SVGAGI (reference sequence). CDR3 loop: CASSYDFADTQYF. The CDR3 nucleotides are TGTGCCAGCAGTTACGATTTCGCGGATACGCAGTATTTT.

The chain employs TRBV19 and TRBJ1-1; possibly TRBD1 for D (6 bases). The CDR3 is made up of 15 amino acids. V was trimmed by 5 bases and J by 0 bases, leaving 13 bases between them. CDR1 is LNHDA and CDR2 is SQIVND in the germline V gene (reference sequence). The CDR3 bases are TGTGCCAGTAGTCGGACAGAGAAGATGAACACTGAAGCTTTCTTT. Its translation: CASSRTEKMNTEAFF.

The rearrangement links TRBV11-2 to TRBJ1-1; unclear D gene. V shed 5 bases and J shed 11 bases, with 18 bases lying between them. The V gene's germline CDR1 is SGHAT and CDR2 FQNNGV. This CDR3 is built from 13 residues. The CDR3 here is CASSPSNIPSAFF. The CDR3 DNA is TGTGCCAGCAGCCCGTCTAATATCCCTTCGGCTTTCTTT.

The chain uses TRBV7-9 and TRBJ2-7, with D perhaps TRBD2 (5 bases). The CDR3 has 15 residues. Germline V lookup: CDR1 SEHNR, CDR2 FQNEAQ (reference sequence). The ends were cut back, 4 bases at V and 0 bases at J, with 13 bases in the middle. The CDR3 nucleotides are TGTGCCAGCAGCTCGACTATTATGAACTCCTACGAGCAGTACTTC. It yields the protein CASSSTIMNSYEQYF.

V and J are TRBV3-1 (or the pseudogene TRBV3-2) and TRBJ1-6; 9 bases fit TRBD1. In germline, CDR1 is LGHDT, CDR2 YNNKEL (reference sequence). The CDR3 totals 14 residues. V lost 5 bases and J lost 8; bases outside the gene matches: 4. The CDR3 DNA is TGTGCCAGCAGCGCCAGACAGGGGGATTCACCCCTCCACTTT. This translates into CASSARQGDSPLHF.

This chain links TRBV7-6 with TRBJ2-7; 8 nucleotides align to TRBD1. V was clipped by 5 bases and J by 1 base; unmatched bases: 7. The CDR3 runs 15 residues. Germline CDR1 and CDR2: SGHVS and FNYEAQ. The CDR3 region has the DNA TGTGCCAGCAGCCCGGGACAGGCAGGTTCCTACGAGCAGTACTTC. Its translation is CASSPGQAGSYEQYF.

A single count supports this clone. The chain combines TRBV5-1 with TRBJ1-1; maybe TRBD1 (6 bases). The CDR3 extends over 14 amino acids. Germline V gene data show CDR1 as SGHRS and CDR2 as YFSETQ. Trimming left V 4 bases short and J 7 bases short, with 17 bases between. CDR3 amino acids: CASSPGFWGLEAFF. The CDR3 DNA follows: TGCGCCAGCAGCCCAGGGTTTTGGGGGCTTGAAGCTTTCTTT. Combining the CDR3 with reference TRBV5-1 and TRBJ1-1 gives the whole variable domain KAGVTQTPRYLIKTRGQQVTLSCSPISGHRSVSWYQQTPGQGLQFLFEYFSETQRNKGNFPGRFSGRQFSNSRSEMNVSTLELGDSALYLCASSPGFWGLEAFFGQGTRLTVV.

This clone was counted a single time. The rearrangement links TRBV21-1 to TRBJ1-2; the D call TRBD1 from the table was never checked on the DNA. TRBV21-1 is assigned pseudogene status. The CDR3 is 19 amino acids. The chain's CDR3 is CASSKSHSLRQPDNYGYTF. DNA of the CDR3: TGTGCCAGCAGCAAGTCCCACTCACTCCGACAGCCTGATAACTATGGCTACACCTTC.

The J gene is TRBJ2-1, the V gene TRBV5-4, with 10 bases matching TRBD2. CDR1 and CDR2 from the germline V gene are SGHNT and YYREEE (reference sequence). After removal of 3 bases from V and 2 bases from J, the junction contained 14 bases not matched to a gene. The CDR3 has 19 residues. The CDR3 loop is CASSSPLPLAGETYNEQFF. The CDR3 bases are TGTGCCAGCAGCTCGCCCCTCCCTCTAGCGGGAGAAACCTACAATGAGCAGTTCTTC.

The rearrangement links TRBV5-1 to TRBJ1-3, with 8 positions matching TRBD1. Germline CDR1 and CDR2: SGHRS and YFSETQ. The J segment lost 2 bases and the V segment lost 3 bases, leaving 4 bases of the junction unmatched. CDR3 length: 15 amino acids. The CDR3 sequence is CASSSRTGTGNTIYF. CDR3 coding DNA: TGCGCCAGCAGCTCGAGGACAGGGACTGGAAACACCATATATTTT. The full variable domain, in which reference TRBV5-1 and TRBJ1-3 provide the parts outside the CDR3, is KAGVTQTPRYLIKTRGQQVTLSCSPISGHRSVSWYQQTPGQGLQFLFEYFSETQRNKGNFPGRFSGRQFSNSRSEMNVSTLELGDSALYLCASSSRTGTGNTIYFGEGSWLTVV.

This chain connects TRBV12-3 or TRBV12-4 to TRBJ1-1, with D perhaps TRBD1 (5 bases). The V end lost 6 bases, the J end lost 11 bases, and 16 bases lay between the germline ends. CDR3 length equals 12 residues. The CDR3 loop is CASSTSGGLAFF. The DNA of the CDR3 is TGTGCCAGCAGCACTAGTGGGGGGTTGGCTTTCTTT.

The chain employs TRBV6-5 and TRBJ1-2, with TRBD1 as a possible D gene (5 bases). Trimming pared 6 bases from V and 2 bases from J, leaving 10 bases between. The length of the CDR3 is 13 residues. From germline, CDR1 is MNHEY and CDR2 SVGAGI. CDR3 coding DNA: TGTGCCAGCAGCGTCGGACAAAACTATGGCTACACCTTC. Translation gives CASSVGQNYGYTF.

V usage is TRBV4-1 and J usage is TRBJ2-7; 8 positions match TRBD2. This CDR3 contains 14 residues. V lost 2 bases, J lost 2 bases, and 2 bases stayed unmatched. CDR1 and CDR2 (germline): MGHRA, YSYEKL. In nucleotides, the CDR3 is TGCGCCAGCAGCCAAACTAGCGGCGCCTACGAGCAGTACTTC. Amino acids: CASSQTSGAYEQYF.

This chain uses TRBV25-1 with TRBJ2-2; possibly TRBD2 for D (5 bases). Trimming shortened V by 3 bases and J by 7 bases, and 12 bases separated the two germline ends. The CDR3 spans 14 residues. Per the germline V gene, CDR1 is MGHDK and CDR2 is SYGVNS. The CDR3 nucleotides are TGTGCCAGCAGTGATGGGTCTGGAGGCGGGGAGCTGTTTTTT. Translated, it gives CASSDGSGGGELFF.

The table lists this clone with a count of one. The chain employs TRBV27 and TRBJ2-2, with TRBD1 matching over 9 bases. V lost 8 bases to trimming and J lost 6 bases; unmatched junction nucleotides: 16. The CDR3 is 17 amino acids. Germline loops: CDR1 MNHEY, CDR2 SMNVEV (reference sequence). The DNA of the CDR3 is TGTGCCAGCGGAGCCGGGACAGGGCGGTTAATGCCCGGGGAGCTGTTTTTT. Translating it yields CASGAGTGRLMPGELFF.